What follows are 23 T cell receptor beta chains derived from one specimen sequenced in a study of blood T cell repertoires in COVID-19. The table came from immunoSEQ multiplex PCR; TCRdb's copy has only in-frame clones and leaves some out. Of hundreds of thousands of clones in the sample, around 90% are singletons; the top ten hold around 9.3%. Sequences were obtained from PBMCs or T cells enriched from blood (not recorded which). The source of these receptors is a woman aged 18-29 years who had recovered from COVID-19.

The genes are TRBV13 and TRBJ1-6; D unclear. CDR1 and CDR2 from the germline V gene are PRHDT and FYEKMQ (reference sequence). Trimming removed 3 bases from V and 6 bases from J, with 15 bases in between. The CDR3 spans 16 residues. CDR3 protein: CASSLRRSGVNSPLHF. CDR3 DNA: TGTGCCAGCAGCTTGAGACGGAGTGGAGTTAATTCACCCCTCCACTTT. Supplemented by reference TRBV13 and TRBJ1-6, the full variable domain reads AAGVIQSPRHLIKEKRETATLKCYPIPRHDTVYWYQQGPGQDPQFLISFYEKMQSDKGSIPDRFSAQQFSDYHSELNMSSLELGDSALYFCASSLRRSGVNSPLHFGNGTRLTVT.

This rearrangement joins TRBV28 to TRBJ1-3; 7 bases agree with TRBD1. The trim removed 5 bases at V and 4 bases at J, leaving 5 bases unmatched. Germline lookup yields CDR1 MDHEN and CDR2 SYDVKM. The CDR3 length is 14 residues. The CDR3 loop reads CASSIRQGGNTIYF. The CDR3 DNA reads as TGTGCCAGCAGTATAAGACAGGGCGGAAACACCATATATTTT.

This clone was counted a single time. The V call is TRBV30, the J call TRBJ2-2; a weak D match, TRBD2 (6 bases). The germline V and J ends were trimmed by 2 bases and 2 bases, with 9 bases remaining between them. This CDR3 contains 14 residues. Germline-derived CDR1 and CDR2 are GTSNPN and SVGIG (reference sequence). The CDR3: CAWSRDFNTGELFF. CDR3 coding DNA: TGTGCCTGGAGTCGGGACTTCAACACCGGGGAGCTGTTTTTT.

The CDR3 DNA is TGTGCCAGCAGTCCCGTGACAGGCGTAAATAACTATGGCTACACCTTC. This translates into CASSPVTGVNNYGYTF. The rearrangement joins TRBV25-1 to TRBJ1-2, with D tentatively TRBD1 (6 bases). The CDR3 is made up of 16 amino acids. CDR1 and CDR2 from the germline V gene are MGHDK and SYGVNS. V shed 5 bases and J shed 1 base, with 17 bases lying between them.

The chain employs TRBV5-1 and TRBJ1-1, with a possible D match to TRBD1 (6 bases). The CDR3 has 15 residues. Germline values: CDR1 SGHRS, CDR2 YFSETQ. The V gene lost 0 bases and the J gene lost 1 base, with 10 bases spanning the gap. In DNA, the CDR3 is TGCGCCAGCAGCTTGGGGGACACGGAGAACACTGAAGCTTTCTTT. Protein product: CASSLGDTENTEAFF.

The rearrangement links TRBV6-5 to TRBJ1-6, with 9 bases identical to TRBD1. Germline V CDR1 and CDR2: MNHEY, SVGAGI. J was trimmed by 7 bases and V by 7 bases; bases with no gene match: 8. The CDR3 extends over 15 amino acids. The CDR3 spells CASKFTGQGNSPLHF. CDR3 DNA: TGTGCCAGCAAATTCACGGGACAGGGAAATTCACCCCTCCACTTT.

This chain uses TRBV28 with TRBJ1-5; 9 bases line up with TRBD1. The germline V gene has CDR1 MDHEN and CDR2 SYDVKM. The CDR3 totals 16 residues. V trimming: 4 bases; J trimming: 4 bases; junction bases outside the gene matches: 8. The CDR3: CASSSSTGGRNQPQHF. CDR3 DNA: TGTGCCAGCAGTTCATCGACAGGGGGAAGGAATCAGCCCCAGCATTTT.

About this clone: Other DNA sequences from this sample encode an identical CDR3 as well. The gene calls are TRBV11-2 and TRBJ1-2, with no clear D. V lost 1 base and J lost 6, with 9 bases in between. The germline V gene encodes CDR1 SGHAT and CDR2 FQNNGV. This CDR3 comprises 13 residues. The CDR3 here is CASSLAGADGYTF. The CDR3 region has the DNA TGTGCCAGCAGCTTAGCCGGAGCTGATGGCTACACCTTC.

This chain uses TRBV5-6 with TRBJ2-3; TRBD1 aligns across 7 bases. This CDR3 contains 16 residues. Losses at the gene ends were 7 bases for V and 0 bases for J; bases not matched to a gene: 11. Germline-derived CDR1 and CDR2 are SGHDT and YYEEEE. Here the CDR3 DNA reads TGTGCCAGCGTGTATTACAGGGGTATAAGCACAGATACGCAGTATTTT. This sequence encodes CASVYYRGISTDTQYF.

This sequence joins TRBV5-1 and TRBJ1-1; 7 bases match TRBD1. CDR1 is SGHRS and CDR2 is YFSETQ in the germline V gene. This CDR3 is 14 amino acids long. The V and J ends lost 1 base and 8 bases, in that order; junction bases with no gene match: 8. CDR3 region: CASSLNVQGTEAFF. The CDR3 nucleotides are TGCGCCAGCAGCTTGAACGTACAGGGGACCGAAGCTTTCTTT.

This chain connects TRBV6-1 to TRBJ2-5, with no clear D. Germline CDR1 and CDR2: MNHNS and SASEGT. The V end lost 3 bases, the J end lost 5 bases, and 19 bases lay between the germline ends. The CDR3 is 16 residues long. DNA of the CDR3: TGTGCCAGCAGTGACCCCCCACTCAGGATTGACGAGACCCAGTACTTC. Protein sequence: CASSDPPLRIDETQYF.

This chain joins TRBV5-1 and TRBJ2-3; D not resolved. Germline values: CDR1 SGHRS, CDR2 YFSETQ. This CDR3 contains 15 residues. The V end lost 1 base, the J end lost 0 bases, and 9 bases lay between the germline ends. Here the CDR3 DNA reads TGCGCCAGCAGCTTGAGACATCCTAGCACAGATACGCAGTATTTT. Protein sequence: CASSLRHPSTDTQYF.

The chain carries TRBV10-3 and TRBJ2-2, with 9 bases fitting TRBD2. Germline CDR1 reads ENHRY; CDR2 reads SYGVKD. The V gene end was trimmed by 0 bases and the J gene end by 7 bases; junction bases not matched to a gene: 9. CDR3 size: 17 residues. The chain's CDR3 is CAISESKGLAGSGELFF. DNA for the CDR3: TGTGCCATCAGTGAGTCGAAGGGGCTAGCGGGGAGCGGGGAGCTGTTTTTT.

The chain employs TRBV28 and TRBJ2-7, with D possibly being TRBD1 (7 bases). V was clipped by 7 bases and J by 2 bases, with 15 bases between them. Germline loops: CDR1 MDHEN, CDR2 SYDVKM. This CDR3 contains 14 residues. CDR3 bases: TGTGCCAGCACATCAGGGGGGCTAACCTACGAGCAGTACTTC. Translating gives CASTSGGLTYEQYF.

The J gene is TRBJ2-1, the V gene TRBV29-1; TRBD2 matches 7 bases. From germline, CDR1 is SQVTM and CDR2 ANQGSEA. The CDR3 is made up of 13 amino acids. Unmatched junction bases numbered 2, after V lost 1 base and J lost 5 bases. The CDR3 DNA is TGCAGCGTTGAAGGCGGGAGCCACAATGAGCAGTTCTTC. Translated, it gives CSVEGGSHNEQFF.

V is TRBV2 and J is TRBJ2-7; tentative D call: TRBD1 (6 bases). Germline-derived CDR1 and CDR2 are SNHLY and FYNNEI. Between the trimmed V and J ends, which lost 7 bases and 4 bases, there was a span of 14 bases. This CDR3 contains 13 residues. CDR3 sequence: CASKQGGIYEQYF. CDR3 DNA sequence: TGTGCCAGCAAACAGGGTGGAATTTACGAGCAGTACTTC.

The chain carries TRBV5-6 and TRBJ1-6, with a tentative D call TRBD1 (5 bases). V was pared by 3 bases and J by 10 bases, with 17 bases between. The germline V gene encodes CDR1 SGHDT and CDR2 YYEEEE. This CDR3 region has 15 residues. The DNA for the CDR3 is TGTGCCAGCAGCTGGGGATCGGGGGTAGGCTCACCCCTCCACTTT. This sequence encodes CASSWGSGVGSPLHF.

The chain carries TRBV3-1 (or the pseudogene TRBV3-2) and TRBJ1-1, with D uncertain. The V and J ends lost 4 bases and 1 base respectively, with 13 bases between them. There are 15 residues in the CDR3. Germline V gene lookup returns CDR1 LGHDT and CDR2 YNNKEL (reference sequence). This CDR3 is CASSRGGEGNTEAFF. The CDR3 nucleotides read TGTGCCAGCAGCCGAGGAGGTGAGGGGAACACTGAAGCTTTCTTT.

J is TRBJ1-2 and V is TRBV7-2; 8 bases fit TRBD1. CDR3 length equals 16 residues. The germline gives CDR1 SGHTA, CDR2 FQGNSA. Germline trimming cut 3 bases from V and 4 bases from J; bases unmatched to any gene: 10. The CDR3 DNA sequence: TGTGCCAGCAGCTTGGGGACAGGAAATGGGGTCTATGGCTACACCTTC. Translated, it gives CASSLGTGNGVYGYTF.

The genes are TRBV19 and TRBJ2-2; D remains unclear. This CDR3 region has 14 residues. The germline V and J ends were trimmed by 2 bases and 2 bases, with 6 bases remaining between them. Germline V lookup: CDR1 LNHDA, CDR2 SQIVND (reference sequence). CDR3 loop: CASSIQVNTGELFF. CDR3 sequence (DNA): TGTGCCAGTAGTATACAGGTTAACACCGGGGAGCTGTTTTTT.

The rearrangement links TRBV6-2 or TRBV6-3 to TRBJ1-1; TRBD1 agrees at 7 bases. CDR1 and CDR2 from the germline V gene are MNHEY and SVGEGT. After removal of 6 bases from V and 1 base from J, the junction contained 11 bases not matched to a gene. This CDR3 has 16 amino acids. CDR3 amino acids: CASSSEQGWGNTEAFF. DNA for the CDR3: TGTGCCAGCAGCTCCGAACAGGGGTGGGGGAACACTGAAGCTTTCTTT.

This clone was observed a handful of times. The CDR3 loop is CASTVYRGTEAFF. DNA for the CDR3: TGTGCCAGCACTGTTTACAGGGGAACTGAAGCTTTCTTT. This chain joins TRBV2 and TRBJ1-1, with 7 bases identical to TRBD1. V shed 7 bases, J shed 5 bases, and the junction held 7 bases outside the gene matches. This CDR3 comprises 13 residues. Germline-derived CDR1 and CDR2 are SNHLY and FYNNEI.

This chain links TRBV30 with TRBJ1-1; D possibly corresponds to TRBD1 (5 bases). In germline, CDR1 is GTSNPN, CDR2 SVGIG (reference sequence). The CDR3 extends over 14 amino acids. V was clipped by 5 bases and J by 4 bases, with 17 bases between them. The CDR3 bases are TGTGCCTGGGATACGACAGCCGGGGGCACTGAAGCTTTCTTT. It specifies CAWDTTAGGTEAFF.